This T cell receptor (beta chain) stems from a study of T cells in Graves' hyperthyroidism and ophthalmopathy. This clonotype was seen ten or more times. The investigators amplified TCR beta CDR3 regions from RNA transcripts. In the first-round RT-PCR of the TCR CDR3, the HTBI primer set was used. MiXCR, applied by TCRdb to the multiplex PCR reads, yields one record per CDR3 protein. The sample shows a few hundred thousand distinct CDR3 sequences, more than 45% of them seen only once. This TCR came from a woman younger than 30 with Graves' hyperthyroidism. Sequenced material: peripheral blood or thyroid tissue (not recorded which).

The CDR3 DNA is TGTGCCACCCTTCCGACAGGGGAATCCGGGGAGCTGTTTTTT. The encoded protein is CATLPTGESGELFF. J is TRBJ2-2 and V is TRBV10-3; 8 positions match TRBD1. CDR3 length: 14 amino acids. CDR1 and CDR2 from the germline V gene are ENHRY and SYGVKD. The trim removed 10 bases at V and 6 bases at J, leaving 10 bases unmatched.